This paragraph covers one TCR beta chain sequence. This CDR3 has 15 residues. Germline V gene sequence: CDR1 SGHRS, CDR2 YFSETQ. V lost 3 bases and J lost 4; bases outside the gene matches: 9. Original methodology: Amplification with reference gene primers provided the estimates of nucleated cell counts. The method was immunoSEQ multiplex PCR; TCRdb's version includes in-frame clones alone and lacks a portion of them. The DNA gave D and trimming, while V, J and clone size come from that table. The top ten clones hold roughly 30% of a sample with tens of thousands of clones, roughly 90% of them seen once. This record belongs to a study of blood T cell repertoires in COVID-19.

The sample taken for sequencing was peripheral blood. The chain has TRBV5-1 and TRBJ1-1; TRBD1 matches 7 bases. The TCR comes from a man aged 45-65 years with active or convalescent COVID-19. DNA of the CDR3: TGCGCCAGCAGCTCGGCGGGACAGAAATTCACTGAAGCTTTCTTT. Protein sequence: CASSSAGQKFTEAFF. Full variable domain (missing parts from reference TRBV5-1 and TRBJ1-1): KAGVTQTPRYLIKTRGQQVTLSCSPISGHRSVSWYQQTPGQGLQFLFEYFSETQRNKGNFPGRFSGRQFSNSRSEMNVSTLELGDSALYLCASSSAGQKFTEAFFGQGTRLTVV.